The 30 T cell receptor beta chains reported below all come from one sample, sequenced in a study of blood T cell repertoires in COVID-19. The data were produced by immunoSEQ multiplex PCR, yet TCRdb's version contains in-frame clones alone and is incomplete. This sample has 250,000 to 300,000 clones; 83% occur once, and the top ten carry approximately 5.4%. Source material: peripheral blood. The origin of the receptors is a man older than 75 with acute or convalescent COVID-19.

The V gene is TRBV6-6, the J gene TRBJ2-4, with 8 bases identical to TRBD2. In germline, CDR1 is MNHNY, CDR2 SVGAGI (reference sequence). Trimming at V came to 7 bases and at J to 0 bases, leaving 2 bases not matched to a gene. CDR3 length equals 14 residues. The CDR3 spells CASTLAGAKNIQYF. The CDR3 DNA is TGTGCCAGCACCCTAGCGGGAGCCAAAAACATTCAGTACTTC.

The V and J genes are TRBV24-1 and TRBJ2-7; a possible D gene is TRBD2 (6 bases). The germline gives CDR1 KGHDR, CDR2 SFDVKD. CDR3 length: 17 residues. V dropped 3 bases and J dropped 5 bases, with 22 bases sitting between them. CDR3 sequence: CATSDNGRGVRGHEQYF. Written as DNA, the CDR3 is TGTGCCACCAGTGATAATGGAAGAGGGGTGCGGGGCCACGAGCAGTACTTC.

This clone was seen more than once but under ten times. The CDR3 region is CASSQLLLAGQEQFF. The CDR3 DNA reads as TGCGCCAGCAGCCAACTTTTACTAGCGGGACAAGAGCAGTTCTTC. The J gene is TRBJ2-1, the V gene TRBV4-1; 10 bases agree with TRBD2. Germline values: CDR1 MGHRA, CDR2 YSYEKL. The CDR3 is 15 amino acids. Unmatched junction bases numbered 8, after V lost 2 bases and J lost 10 bases.

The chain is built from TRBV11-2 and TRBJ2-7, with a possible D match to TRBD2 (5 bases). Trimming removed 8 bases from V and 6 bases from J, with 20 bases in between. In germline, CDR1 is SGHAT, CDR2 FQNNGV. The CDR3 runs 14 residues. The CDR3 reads CASSSRERRIEQYF. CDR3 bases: TGTGCCAGCTCTAGTCGGGAAAGAAGAATCGAGCAGTACTTC.

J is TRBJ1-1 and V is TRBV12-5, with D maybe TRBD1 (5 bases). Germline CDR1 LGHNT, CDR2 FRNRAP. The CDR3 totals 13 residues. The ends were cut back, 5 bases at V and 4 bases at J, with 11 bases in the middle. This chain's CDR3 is CASGPQGGTEAFF. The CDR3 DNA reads TGTGCTAGTGGTCCCCAGGGCGGCACTGAAGCTTTCTTT.

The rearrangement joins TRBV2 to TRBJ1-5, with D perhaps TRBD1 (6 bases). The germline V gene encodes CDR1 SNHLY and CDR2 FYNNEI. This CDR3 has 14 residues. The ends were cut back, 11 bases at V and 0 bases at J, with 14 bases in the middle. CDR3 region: CACRDTYSNQPQHF. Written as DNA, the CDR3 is TGTGCCTGCCGGGACACGTATAGCAATCAGCCCCAGCATTTT.

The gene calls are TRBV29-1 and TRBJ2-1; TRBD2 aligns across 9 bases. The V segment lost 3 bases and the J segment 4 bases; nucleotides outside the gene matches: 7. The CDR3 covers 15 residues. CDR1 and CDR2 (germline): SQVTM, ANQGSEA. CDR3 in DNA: TGCAGCGTTGATAGTAGCGGGGGCCCATACAATGAGCAGTTCTTC. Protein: CSVDSSGGPYNEQFF.

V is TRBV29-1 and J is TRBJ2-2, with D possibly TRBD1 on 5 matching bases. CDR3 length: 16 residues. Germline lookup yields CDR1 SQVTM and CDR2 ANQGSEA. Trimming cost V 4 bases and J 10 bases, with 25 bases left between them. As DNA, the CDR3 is TGCAGCGTTGTCGCAAAACGGACAAACAGCCGATCGGAGCTGTTTTTT. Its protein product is CSVVAKRTNSRSELFF.

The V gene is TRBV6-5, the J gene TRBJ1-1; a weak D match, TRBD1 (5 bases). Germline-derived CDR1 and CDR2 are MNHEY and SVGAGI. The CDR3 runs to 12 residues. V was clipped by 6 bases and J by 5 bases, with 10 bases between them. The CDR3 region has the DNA TGTGCCAGCAGGGACACATGGACTGAAGCTTTCTTT. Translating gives CASRDTWTEAFF.

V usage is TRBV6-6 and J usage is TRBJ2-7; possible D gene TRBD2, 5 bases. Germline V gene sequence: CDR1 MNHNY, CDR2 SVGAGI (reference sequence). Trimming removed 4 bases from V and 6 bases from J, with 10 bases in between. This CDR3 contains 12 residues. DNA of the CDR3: TGTGCCAGCAGTTCCCCAGGAGGCGAGCAGTACTTC. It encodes CASSSPGGEQYF.

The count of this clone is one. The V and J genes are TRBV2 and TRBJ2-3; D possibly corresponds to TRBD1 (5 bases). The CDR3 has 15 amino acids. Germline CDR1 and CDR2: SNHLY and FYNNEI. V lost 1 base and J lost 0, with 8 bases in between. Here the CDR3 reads CASSEGGASTDTQYF. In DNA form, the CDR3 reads TGTGCCAGCAGTGAAGGTGGGGCAAGCACAGATACGCAGTATTTT. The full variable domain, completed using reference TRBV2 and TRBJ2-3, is EPEVTQTPSHQVTQMGQEVILRCVPISNHLYFYWYRQILGQKVEFLVSFYNNEISEKSEIFDDQFSVERPDGSNFTLKIRSTKLEDSAMYFCASSEGGASTDTQYFGPGTRLTVL.

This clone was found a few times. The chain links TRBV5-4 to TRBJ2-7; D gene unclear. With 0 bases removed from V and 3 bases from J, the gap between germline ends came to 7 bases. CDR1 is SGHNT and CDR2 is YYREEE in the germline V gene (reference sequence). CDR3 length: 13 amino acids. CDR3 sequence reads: CASSLDSLYEQYF. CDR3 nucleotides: TGTGCCAGCAGCTTGGACAGTCTCTACGAGCAGTACTTC.

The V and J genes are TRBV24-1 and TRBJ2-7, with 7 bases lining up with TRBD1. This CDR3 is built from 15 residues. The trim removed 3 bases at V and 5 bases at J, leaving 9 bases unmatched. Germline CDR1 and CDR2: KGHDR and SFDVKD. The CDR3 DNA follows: TGTGCCACCAGTGATGCCGGGACAGCTCCCGACGAGCAGTACTTC. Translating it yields CATSDAGTAPDEQYF.

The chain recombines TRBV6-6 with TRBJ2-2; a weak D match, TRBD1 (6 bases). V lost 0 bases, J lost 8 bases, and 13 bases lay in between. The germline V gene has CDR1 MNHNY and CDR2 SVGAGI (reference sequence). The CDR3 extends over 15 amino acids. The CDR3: CASSYSARGWGELFF. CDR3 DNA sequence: TGTGCCAGCAGTTACTCGGCCAGGGGATGGGGGGAGCTGTTTTTT.

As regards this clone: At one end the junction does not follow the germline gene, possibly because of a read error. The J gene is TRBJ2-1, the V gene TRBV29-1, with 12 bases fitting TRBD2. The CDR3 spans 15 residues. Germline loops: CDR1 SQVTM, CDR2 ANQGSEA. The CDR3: CSVEGTSGLYNEQFF. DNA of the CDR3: TGCAGCGTAGAAGGGACTAGCGGGCTGTACAATGAGCAGTTCTTC.

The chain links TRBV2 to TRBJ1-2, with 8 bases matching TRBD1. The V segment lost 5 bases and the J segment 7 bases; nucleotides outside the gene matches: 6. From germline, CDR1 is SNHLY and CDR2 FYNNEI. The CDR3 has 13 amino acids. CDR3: CASSTTGEVGYTF. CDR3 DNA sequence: TGTGCCAGCAGTACGACAGGGGAGGTTGGCTACACCTTC. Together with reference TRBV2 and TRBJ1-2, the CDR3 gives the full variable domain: EPEVTQTPSHQVTQMGQEVILRCVPISNHLYFYWYRQILGQKVEFLVSFYNNEISEKSEIFDDQFSVERPDGSNFTLKIRSTKLEDSAMYFCASSTTGEVGYTFGSGTRLTVV.

This CDR3 reads CASRLMGQYF. The CDR3 DNA reads TGTGCCAGCCGACTAATGGGGCAGTACTTC. The chain couples TRBV2 to TRBJ2-7, with D perhaps TRBD2 (5 bases). Germline lookup yields CDR1 SNHLY and CDR2 FYNNEI. V gave up 8 bases and J gave up 9 bases, with 11 bases separating them. The CDR3 has 10 residues.

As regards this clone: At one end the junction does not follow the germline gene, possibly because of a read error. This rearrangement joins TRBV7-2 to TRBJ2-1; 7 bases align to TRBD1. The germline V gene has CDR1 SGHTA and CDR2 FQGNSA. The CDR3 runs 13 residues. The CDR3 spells CASHPKWGTEPFF. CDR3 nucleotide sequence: TGTGCCAGCCACCCGAAGTGGGGGACAGAGCCGTTCTTC.

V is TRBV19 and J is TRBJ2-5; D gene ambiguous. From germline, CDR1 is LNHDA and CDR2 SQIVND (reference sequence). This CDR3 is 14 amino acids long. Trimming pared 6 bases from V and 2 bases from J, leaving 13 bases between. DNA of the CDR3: TGTGCCAGTAGCCCCACCGGTGTACAAGAGACCCAGTACTTC. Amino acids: CASSPTGVQETQYF.

CDR3 nucleotide sequence: TGTGCCAGCAGCTTAGCCCCCCCACTAGCGGGGGGCGCGAACACCGGGGAGCTGTTTTTT. Translation: CASSLAPPLAGGANTGELFF. This chain uses TRBV7-6 with TRBJ2-2; 12 bases match TRBD2. The germline V gene encodes CDR1 SGHVS and CDR2 FNYEAQ. After removal of 0 bases from V and 0 bases from J, the junction contained 8 bases not matched to a gene. This CDR3 has 20 residues.

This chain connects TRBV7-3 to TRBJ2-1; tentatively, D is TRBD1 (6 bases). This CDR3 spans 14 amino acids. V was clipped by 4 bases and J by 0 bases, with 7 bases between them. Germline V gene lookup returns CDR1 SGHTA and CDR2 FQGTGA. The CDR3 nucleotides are TGTGCCAGCAGCTCCAGGGGCTCCTACAATGAGCAGTTCTTC. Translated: CASSSRGSYNEQFF.

The CDR3 sequence: CASSPQGFGTQYF. DNA for the CDR3: TGTGCCAGCAGCCCACAGGGTTTCGGGACCCAGTACTTC. The V and J genes are TRBV14 and TRBJ2-5, with a possible D match to TRBD1 (6 bases). V was clipped by 4 bases and J by 7 bases, with 13 bases between them. CDR1 and CDR2 (germline): SGHDN, FVKESK. This CDR3 region has 13 residues.

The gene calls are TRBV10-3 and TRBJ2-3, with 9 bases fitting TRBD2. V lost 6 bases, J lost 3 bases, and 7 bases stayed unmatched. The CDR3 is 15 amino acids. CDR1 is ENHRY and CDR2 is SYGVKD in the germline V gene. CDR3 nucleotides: TGTGCCATCAGCCGTAGCGGGAGTGGAACAGATACGCAGTATTTT. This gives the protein CAISRSGSGTDTQYF.

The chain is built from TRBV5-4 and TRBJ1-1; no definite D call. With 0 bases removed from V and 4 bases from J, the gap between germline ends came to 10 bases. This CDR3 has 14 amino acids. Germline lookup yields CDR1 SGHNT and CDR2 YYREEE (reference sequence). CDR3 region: CASSLGTYGTEAFF. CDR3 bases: TGTGCCAGCAGCTTGGGGACTTACGGCACTGAAGCTTTCTTT.

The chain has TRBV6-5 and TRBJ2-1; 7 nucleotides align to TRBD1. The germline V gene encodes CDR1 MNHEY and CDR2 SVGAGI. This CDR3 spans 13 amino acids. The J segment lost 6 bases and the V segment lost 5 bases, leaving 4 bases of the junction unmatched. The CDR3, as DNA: TGTGCCAGCAGTCCGGGACAGTTCAATGAGCAGTTCTTC. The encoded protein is CASSPGQFNEQFF.

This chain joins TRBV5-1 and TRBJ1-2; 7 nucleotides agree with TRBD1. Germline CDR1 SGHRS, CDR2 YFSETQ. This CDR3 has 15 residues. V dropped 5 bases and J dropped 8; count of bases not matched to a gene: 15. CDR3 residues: CASSLGDRDVEGYTF. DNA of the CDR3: TGCGCCAGCAGTCTGGGTGACAGGGACGTTGAAGGCTACACCTTC.

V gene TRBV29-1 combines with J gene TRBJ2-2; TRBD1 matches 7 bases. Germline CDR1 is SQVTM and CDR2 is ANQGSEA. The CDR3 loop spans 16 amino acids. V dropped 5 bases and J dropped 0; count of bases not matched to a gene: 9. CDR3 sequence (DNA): TGCAGCGTTCCGAAAAAACAGGGGTCGAACACCGGGGAGCTGTTTTTT. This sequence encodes CSVPKKQGSNTGELFF.

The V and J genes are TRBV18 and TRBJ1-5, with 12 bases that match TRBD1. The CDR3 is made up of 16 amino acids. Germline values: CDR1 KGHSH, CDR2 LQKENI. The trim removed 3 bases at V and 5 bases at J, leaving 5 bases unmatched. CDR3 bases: TGTGCCAGCTCACCTACGGGGACAGGGGGCGATCAGCCCCAGCATTTT. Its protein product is CASSPTGTGGDQPQHF.

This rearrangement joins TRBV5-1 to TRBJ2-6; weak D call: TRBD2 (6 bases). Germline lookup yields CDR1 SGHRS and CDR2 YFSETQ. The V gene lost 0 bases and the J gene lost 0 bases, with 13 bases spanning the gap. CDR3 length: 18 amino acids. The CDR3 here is CASSLGRVLGSGANVLTF. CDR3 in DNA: TGCGCCAGCAGCTTGGGGAGGGTGTTAGGCTCTGGGGCCAACGTCCTGACTTTC.

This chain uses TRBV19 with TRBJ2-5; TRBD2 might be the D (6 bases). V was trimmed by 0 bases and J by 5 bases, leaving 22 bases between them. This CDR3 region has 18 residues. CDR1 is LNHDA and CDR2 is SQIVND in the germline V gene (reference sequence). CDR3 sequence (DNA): TGTGCCAGTAGTATAGATCTGGGAGGCGGATCCCTTAGGGAGACCCAGTACTTC. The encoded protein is CASSIDLGGGSLRETQYF.